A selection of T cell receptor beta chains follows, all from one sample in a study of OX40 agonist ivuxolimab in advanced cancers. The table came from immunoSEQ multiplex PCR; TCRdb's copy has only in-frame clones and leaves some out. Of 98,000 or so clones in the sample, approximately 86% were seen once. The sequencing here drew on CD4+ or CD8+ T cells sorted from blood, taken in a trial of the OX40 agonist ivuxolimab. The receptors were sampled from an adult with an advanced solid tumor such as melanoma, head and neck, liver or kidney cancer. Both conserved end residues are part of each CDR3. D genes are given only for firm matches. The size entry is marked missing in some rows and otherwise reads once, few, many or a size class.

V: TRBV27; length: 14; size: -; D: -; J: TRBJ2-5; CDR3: CASRRLAPGETQYF; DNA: TGTGCCAGCAGGCGTCTAGCCCCTGGTGAGACCCAGTACTTC
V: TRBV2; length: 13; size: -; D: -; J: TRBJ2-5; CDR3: CASSEVGGETQYF; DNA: TGTGCCAGCAGTGAAGTAGGGGGTGAGACCCAGTACTTC
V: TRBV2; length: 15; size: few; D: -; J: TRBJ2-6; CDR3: CASSGDSSGANVLTF; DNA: TGTGCCAGCAGCGGAGACAGCTCTGGGGCCAACGTCCTGACTTTC
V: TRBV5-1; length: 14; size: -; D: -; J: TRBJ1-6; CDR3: CASSPGDEGSPLHF; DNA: TGCGCCAGCAGCCCAGGGGACGAGGGCTCACCCCTCCACTTT
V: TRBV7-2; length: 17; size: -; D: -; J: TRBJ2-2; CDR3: CASSLRSTRSNTGELFF; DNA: TGTGCCAGCAGCTTACGGTCGACGAGAAGCAACACCGGGGAGCTGTTTTTT
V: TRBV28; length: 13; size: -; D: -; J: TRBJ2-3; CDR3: CASSRSNTDTQYF; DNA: TGTGCCAGCAGTAGATCCAACACAGATACGCAGTATTTT
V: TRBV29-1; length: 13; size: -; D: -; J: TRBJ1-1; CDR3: CSVRRDTFAEAFF; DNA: TGCAGCGTGAGGCGGGATACTTTTGCGGAAGCTTTCTTT
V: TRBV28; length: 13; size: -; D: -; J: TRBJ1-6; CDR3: CASNGQLDSPLHF; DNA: TGTGCCAGCAACGGGCAGTTGGATTCACCCCTCCACTTT
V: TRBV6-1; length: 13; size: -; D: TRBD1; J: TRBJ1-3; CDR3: CASSGTGWDTIYF; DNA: TGTGCCAGCAGTGGGACAGGGTGGGACACCATATATTTT
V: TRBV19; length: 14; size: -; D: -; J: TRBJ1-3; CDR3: CASTSESSGNTIYF; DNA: TGTGCCAGTACCAGCGAGTCCTCTGGAAACACCATATATTTT
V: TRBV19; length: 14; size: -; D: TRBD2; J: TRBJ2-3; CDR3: CASRLAGSTDTQYF; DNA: TGTGCCAGTAGGCTAGCGGGCAGCACAGATACGCAGTATTTT
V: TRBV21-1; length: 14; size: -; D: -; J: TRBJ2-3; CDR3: CASRSGIGTDTQYF; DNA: TGTGCCAGCCGAAGCGGGATAGGCACAGATACGCAGTATTTT
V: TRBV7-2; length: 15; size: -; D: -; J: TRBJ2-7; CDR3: CASSLGDSAAYEQYF; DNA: TGTGCCAGCAGCTTAGGAGATAGCGCCGCCTACGAGCAGTACTTC
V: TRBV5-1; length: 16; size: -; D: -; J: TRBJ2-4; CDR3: CASSPTPSSQVNIQYF; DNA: TGCGCCAGCAGCCCGACCCCTAGTTCTCAGGTCAACATTCAGTACTTC
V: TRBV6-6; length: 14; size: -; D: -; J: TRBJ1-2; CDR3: CASSPADATYGYTF; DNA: TGTGCCAGCAGCCCCGCAGACGCTACTTATGGCTACACCTTC
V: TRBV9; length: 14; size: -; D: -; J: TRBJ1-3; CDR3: CASSVGAAQGTIYF; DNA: TGTGCCAGCAGCGTAGGGGCAGCTCAAGGCACCATATATTTT
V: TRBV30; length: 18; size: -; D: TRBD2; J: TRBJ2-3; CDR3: CAWSPPGLAGRGGDTQYF; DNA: TGTGCCTGGAGTCCCCCCGGGCTAGCGGGACGTGGGGGGGATACGCAGTATTTT
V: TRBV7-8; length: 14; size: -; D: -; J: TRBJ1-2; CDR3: CASSLAGRNYGYTF; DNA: TGTGCCAGCAGCTTAGCAGGCAGGAACTATGGCTACACCTTC
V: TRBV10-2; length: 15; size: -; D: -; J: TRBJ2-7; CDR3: CASTATGDGTYEQYF; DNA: TGCGCCAGCACGGCCACGGGAGACGGTACCTACGAGCAGTACTTC
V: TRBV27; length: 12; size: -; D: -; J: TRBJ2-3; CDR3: CASGRSTDTQYF; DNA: TGTGCCAGCGGAAGGTCCACAGATACGCAGTATTTT
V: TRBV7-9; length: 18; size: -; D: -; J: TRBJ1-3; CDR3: CASSPFSGTRSSGNTIYF; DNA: TGTGCCAGCAGCCCCTTTTCTGGGACACGAAGCTCTGGAAACACCATATATTTT
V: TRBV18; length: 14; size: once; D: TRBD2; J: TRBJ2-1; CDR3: CASSSGLVKSEQFF; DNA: TGTGCCAGCTCATCCGGACTAGTGAAAAGTGAGCAGTTCTTC